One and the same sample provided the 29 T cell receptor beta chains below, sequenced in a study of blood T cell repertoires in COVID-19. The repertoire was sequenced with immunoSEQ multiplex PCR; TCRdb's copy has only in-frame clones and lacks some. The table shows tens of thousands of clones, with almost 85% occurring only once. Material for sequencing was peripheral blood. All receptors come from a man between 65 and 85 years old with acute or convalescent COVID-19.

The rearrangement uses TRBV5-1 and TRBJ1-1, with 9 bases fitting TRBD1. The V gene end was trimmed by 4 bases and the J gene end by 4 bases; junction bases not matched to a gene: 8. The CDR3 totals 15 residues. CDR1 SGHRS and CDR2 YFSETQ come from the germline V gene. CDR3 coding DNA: TGCGCCAGCAGCCCCCACACGACAGGGGGCACTGAAGCTTTCTTT. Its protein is CASSPHTTGGTEAFF.

The CDR3 is CASSLSMGGDTQYF. The CDR3, as DNA: TGTGCCAGCAGTTTGTCGATGGGGGGAGATACGCAGTATTTT. This chain uses TRBV6-5 with TRBJ2-3, with D possibly matching TRBD2 (6 bases). Germline V gene data show CDR1 as MNHEY and CDR2 as SVGAGI. The CDR3 is 14 residues long. Trimming stripped 4 bases from V and 5 bases from J, with 13 bases between.

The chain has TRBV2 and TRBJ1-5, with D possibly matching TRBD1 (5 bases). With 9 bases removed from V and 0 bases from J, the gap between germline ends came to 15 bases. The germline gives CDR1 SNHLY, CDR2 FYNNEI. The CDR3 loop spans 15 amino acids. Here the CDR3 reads CASRVSGGSNQPQHF. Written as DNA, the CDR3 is TGTGCCAGTAGGGTCTCCGGGGGTAGCAATCAGCCCCAGCATTTT. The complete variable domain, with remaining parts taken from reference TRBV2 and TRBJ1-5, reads EPEVTQTPSHQVTQMGQEVILRCVPISNHLYFYWYRQILGQKVEFLVSFYNNEISEKSEIFDDQFSVERPDGSNFTLKIRSTKLEDSAMYFCASRVSGGSNQPQHFGDGTRLSIL.

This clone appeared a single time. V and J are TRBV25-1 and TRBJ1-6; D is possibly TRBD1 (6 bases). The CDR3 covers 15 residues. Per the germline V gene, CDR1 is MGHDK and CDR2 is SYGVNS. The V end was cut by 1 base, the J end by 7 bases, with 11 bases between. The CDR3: CASSEFMGQNSPLHF. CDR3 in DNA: TGTGCCAGCAGTGAATTTATGGGACAAAATTCACCCCTCCACTTT.

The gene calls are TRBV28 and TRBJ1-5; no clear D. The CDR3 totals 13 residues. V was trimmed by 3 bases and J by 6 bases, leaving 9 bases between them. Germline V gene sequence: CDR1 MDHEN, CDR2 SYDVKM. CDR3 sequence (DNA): TGTGCCAGCAGTTTGCCCGGGGTTCAGCCCCAGCATTTT. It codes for CASSLPGVQPQHF.

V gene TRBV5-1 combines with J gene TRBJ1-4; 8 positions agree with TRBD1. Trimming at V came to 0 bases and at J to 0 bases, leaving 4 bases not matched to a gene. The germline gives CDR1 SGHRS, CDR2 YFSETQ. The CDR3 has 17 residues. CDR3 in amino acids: CASSLVPGGATNEKLFF. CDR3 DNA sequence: TGCGCCAGCAGCTTGGTGCCAGGGGGCGCAACTAATGAAAAACTGTTTTTT.

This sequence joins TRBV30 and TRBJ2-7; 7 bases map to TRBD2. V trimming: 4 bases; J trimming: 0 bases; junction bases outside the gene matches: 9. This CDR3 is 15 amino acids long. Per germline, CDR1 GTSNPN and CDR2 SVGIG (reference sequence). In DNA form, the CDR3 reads TGTGCCTGGACCAACACTCAGCGGGACTCCTACGAGCAGTACTTC. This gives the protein CAWTNTQRDSYEQYF.

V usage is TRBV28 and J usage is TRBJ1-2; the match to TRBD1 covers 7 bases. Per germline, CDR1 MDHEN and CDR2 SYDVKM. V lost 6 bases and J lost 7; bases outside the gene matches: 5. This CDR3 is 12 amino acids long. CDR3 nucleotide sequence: TGTGCCAGCAGCCGAACAGGGGTTGGCTACACCTTC. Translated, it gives CASSRTGVGYTF.

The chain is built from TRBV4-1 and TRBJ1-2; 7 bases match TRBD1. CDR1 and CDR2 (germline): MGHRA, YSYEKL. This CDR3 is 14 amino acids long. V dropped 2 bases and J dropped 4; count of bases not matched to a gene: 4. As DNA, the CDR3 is TGCGCCAGCAGCCAAACGGACAGGCGCTATGGCTACACCTTC. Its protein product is CASSQTDRRYGYTF.

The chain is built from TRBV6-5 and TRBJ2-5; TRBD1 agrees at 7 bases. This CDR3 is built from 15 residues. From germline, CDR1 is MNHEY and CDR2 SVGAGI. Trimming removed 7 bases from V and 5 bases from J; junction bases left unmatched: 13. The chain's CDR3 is CASKNERQGSETQYF. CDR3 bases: TGTGCCAGCAAAAACGAGAGACAGGGCTCCGAGACCCAGTACTTC.

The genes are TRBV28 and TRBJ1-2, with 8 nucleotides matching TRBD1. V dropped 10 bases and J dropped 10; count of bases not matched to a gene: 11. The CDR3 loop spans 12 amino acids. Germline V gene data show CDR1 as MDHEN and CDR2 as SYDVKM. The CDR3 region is CATEDRGRIYTF. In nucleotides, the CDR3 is TGTGCCACCGAAGACAGGGGCCGGATCTACACCTTC.

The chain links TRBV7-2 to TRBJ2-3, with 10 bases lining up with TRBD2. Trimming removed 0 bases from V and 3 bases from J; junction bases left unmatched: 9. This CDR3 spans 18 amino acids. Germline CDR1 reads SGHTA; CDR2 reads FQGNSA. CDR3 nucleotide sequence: TGTGCCAGCAGCTTAGCAGCGGGGGGGGTTGGGCGGACAGATACGCAGTATTTT. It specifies CASSLAAGGVGRTDTQYF.

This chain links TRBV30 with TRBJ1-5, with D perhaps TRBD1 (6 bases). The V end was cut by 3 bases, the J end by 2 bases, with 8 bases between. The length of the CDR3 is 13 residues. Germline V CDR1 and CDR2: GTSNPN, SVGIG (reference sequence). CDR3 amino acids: CAWSRQGNQPQHF. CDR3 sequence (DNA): TGTGCCTGGAGCCGACAGGGCAATCAGCCCCAGCATTTT.

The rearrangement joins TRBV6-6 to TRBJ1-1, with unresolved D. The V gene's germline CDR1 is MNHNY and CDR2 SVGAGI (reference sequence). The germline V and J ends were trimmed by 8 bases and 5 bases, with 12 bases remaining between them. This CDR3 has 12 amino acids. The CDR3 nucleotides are TGTGCCAGCTCCCGAGGTGTTACTGAAGCTTTCTTT. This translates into CASSRGVTEAFF.

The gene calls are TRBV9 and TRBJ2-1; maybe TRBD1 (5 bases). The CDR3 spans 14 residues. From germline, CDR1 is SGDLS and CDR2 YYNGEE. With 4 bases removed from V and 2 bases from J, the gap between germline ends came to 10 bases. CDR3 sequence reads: CASSSRQTYNEQFF. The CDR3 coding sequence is TGTGCCAGCAGCTCTCGACAGACCTACAATGAGCAGTTCTTC.

The CDR3 nucleotides are TGTGCCAGCGGGCACAGGGGGCGGGCCGGGGAGCTGTTTTTT. This gives the protein CASGHRGRAGELFF. This sequence joins TRBV6-5 and TRBJ2-2; TRBD1 matches 9 bases. V shed 8 bases, J shed 6 bases, and the junction held 7 bases outside the gene matches. Germline-derived CDR1 and CDR2 are MNHEY and SVGAGI. The CDR3 runs to 14 residues.

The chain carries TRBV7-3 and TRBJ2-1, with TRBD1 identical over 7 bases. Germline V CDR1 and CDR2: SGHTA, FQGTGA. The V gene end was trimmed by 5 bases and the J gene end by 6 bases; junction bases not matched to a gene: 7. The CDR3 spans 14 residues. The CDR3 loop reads CASSPSGQSNEQFF. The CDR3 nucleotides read TGTGCCAGCAGCCCCTCGGGACAGAGCAATGAGCAGTTCTTC. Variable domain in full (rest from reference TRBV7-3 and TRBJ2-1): GAGVSQTPSNKVTEKGKYVELRCDPISGHTALYWYRQSLGQGPEFLIYFQGTGAADDSGLPNDRFFAVRPEGSVSTLKIQRTERGDSAVYLCASSPSGQSNEQFFGPGTRLTVL.

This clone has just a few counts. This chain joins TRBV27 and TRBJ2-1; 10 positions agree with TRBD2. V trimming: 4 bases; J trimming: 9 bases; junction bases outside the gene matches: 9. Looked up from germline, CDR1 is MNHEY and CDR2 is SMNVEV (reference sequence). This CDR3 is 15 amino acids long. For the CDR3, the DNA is TGTGCCAGCAGTTCCCTAGCGGGAGAATATGGTGAGCAGTTCTTC. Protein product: CASSSLAGEYGEQFF.

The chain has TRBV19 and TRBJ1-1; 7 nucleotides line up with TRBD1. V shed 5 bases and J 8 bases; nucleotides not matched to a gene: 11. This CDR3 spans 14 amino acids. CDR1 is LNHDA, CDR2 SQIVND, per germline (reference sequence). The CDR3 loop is CASSVRPGTVEAFF. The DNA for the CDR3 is TGTGCCAGTAGTGTCCGTCCCGGGACAGTGGAAGCTTTCTTT.

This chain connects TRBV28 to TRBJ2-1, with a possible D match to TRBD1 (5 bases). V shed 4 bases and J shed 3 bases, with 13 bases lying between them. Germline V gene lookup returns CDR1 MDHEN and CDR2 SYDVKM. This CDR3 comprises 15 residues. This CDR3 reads CASSSAGKDYNEQFF. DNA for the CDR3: TGTGCCAGCAGTTCGGCAGGGAAGGACTACAATGAGCAGTTCTTC.

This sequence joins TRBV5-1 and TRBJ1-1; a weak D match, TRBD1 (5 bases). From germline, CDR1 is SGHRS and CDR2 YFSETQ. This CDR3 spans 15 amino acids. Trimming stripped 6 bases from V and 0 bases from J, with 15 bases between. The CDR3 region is CASTNVGGMNTEAFF. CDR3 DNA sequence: TGCGCCAGCACCAACGTTGGGGGGATGAACACTGAAGCTTTCTTT.

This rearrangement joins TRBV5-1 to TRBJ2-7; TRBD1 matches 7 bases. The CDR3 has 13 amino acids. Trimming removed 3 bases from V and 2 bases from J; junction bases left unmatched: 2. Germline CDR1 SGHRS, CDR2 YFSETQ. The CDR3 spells CASSSGQTYEQYF. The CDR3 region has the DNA TGCGCCAGCAGCTCGGGACAGACCTACGAGCAGTACTTC.

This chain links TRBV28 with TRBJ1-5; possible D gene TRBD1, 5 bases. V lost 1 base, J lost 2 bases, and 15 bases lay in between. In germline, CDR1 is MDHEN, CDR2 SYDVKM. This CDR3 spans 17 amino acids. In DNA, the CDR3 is TGTGCCAGCAGTTTATCCCAGGGACTATTCGGCAATCAGCCCCAGCATTTT. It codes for CASSLSQGLFGNQPQHF.

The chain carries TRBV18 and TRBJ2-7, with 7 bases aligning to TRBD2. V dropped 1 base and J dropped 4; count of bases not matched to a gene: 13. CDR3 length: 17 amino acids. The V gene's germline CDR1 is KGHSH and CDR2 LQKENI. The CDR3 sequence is CASSPRDRDYLRYEQYF. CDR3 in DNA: TGTGCCAGCTCACCACGCGACCGGGACTACCTAAGGTACGAGCAGTACTTC.

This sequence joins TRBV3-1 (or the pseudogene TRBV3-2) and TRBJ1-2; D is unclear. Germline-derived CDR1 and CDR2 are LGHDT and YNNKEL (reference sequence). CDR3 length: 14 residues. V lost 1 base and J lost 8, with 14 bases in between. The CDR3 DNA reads TGTGCCAGCAGCCAAGCCCTGGCGGGAAGCGGCTACACCTTC. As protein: CASSQALAGSGYTF.

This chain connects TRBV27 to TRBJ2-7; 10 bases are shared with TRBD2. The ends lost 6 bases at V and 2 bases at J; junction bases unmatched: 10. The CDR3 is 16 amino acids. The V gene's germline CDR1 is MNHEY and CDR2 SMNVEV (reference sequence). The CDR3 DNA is TGTGCCAGCAGCCGAACGAGGACTAGCGGAGCCTACGAGCAGTACTTC. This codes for CASSRTRTSGAYEQYF.

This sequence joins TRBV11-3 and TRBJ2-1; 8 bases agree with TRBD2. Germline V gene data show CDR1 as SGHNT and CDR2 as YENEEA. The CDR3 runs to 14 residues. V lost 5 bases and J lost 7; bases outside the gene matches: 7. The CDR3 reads CASSASGFMNEQFF. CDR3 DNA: TGTGCCAGCAGCGCTAGCGGGTTCATGAATGAGCAGTTCTTC. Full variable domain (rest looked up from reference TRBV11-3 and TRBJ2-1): EAGVVQSPRYKIIEKKQPVAFWCNPISGHNTLYWYLQNLGQGPELLIRYENEEAVDDSQLPKDRFSAERLKGVDSTLKIQPAELGDSAVYLCASSASGFMNEQFFGPGTRLTVL.

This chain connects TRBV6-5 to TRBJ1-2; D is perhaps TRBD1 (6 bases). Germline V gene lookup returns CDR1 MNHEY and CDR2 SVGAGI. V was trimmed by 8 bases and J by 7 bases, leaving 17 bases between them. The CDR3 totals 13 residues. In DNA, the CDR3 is TGTGCCAGCGGTTCCTTTGGGGGCACTGGCTACACCTTC. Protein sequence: CASGSFGGTGYTF.

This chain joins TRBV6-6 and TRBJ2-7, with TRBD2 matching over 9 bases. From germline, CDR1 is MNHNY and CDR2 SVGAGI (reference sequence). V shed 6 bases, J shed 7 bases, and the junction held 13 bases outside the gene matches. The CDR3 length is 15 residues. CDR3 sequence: CASSPPLAGLGEQYF. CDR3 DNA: TGTGCCAGCAGCCCTCCACTAGCGGGCCTGGGGGAGCAGTACTTC.